The present T cell receptor (beta chain) was sequenced within a study of CD8 T cells in Susac syndrome. Background on the study: At blood draw, Susac syndrome patients were therapy-naive, on corticosteroids, or on intravenous immunoglobulin alone.

TEMRA cells were enriched by FACS, and CD4+ and CD8+ T cells were negatively isolated. Study outcomes and limitations: The total CD8+ repertoires contained some 15 Susac-specific public clones, and the CD8+ TEMRA repertoires contained four to six. The study found that Susac CD8+ clonal expansion peaked in TEMRA cells and active patients.

Random-hexamer reverse transcription was applied to about 0.45 to 1 ug RNA. MiXCR was run by TCRdb on the immunoSEQ multiplex PCR reads, yielding one entry per CDR3 protein. This sample has 100,000 to 150,000 distinct CDR3 sequences, with 90% to 95% found just once. Germline CDR1 reads MGHRA; CDR2 reads YSYEKL. The length of the CDR3 is 13 residues. The V end lost 4 bases, the J end lost 5 bases, and 8 bases lay between the germline ends. A note on this clonotype: Its specificity is not known.

This receptor was obtained from a human donor with Susac syndrome. V and J are TRBV4-1 and TRBJ2-2, with D perhaps TRBD2 (5 bases). Material: CD8+ T cells from PBMCs. As DNA, the CDR3 is TGCGCCAGCAGCCGACGGGGAACCGGGGAGCTGTTTTTT. The encoded protein is CASSRRGTGELFF.